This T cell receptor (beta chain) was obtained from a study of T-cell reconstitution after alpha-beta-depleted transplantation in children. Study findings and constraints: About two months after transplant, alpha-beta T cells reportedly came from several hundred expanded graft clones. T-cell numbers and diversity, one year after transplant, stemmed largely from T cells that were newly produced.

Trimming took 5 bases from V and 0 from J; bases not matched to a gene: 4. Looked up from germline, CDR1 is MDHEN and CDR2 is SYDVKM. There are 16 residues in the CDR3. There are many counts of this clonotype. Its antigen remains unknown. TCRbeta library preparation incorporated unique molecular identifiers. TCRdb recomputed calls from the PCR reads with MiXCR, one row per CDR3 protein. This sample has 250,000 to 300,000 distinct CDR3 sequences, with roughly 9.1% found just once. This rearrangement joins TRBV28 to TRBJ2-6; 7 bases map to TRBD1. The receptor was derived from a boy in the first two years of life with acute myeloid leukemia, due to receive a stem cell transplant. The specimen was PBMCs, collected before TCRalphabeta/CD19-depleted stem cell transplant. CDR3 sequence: CASSPGTVSGANVLTF. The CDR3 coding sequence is TGTGCCAGCAGTCCCGGGACAGTCTCTGGGGCCAACGTCCTGACTTTC. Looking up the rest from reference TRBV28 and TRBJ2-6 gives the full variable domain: DVKVTQSSRYLVKRTGEKVFLECVQDMDHENMFWYRQDPGLGLRLIYFSYDVKMKEKGDIPEGYSVSREKKERFSLILESASTNQTSMYLCASSPGTVSGANVLTFGAGSRLTVL.